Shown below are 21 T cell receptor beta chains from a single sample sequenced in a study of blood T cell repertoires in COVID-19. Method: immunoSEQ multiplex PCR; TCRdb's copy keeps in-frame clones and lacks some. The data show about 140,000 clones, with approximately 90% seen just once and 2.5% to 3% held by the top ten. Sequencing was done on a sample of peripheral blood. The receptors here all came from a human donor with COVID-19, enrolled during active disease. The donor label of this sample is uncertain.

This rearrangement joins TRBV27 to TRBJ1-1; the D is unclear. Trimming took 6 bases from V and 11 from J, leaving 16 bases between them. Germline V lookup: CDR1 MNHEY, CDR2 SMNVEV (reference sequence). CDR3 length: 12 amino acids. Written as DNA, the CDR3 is TGTGCCAGCAGCTTTGCCGGCAGCAGGGCTTTCTTT. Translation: CASSFAGSRAFF.

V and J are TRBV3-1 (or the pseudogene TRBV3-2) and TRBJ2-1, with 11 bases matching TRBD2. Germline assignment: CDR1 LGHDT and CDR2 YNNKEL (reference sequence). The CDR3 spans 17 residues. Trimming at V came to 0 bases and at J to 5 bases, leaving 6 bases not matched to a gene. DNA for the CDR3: TGTGCCAGCAGCCAAGATGCGGGACTAGCGGACCACAATGAGCAGTTCTTC. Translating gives CASSQDAGLADHNEQFF.

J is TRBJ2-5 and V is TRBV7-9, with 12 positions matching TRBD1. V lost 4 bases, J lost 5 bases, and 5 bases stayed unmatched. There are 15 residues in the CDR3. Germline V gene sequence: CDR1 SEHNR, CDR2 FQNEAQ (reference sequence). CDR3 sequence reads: CASSSTGTGGETQYF. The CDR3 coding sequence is TGTGCCAGCAGCTCCACCGGGACAGGGGGCGAGACCCAGTACTTC.

The CDR3 DNA reads TGCGCCAGCAGCTCGGGACAGGGAGGGTCACCCCTCCACTTT. Translated, it gives CASSSGQGGSPLHF. The chain has TRBV5-1 and TRBJ1-6; 9 bases agree with TRBD1. This CDR3 has 14 residues. Germline V gives CDR1 SGHRS, CDR2 YFSETQ. The J segment lost 10 bases and the V segment lost 3 bases, leaving 5 bases of the junction unmatched. Full variable domain (outside the CDR3, taken from reference TRBV5-1 and TRBJ1-6): KAGVTQTPRYLIKTRGQQVTLSCSPISGHRSVSWYQQTPGQGLQFLFEYFSETQRNKGNFPGRFSGRQFSNSRSEMNVSTLELGDSALYLCASSSGQGGSPLHFGNGTRLTVT.

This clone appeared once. CDR3 region: CASSPGTGGGETQYF. The CDR3 DNA reads as TGTGCCAGCAGCCCAGGGACAGGGGGAGGAGAGACCCAGTACTTC. This rearrangement joins TRBV6-5 to TRBJ2-5; 11 bases are a match to TRBD1. The CDR3 contains 15 residues. V lost 6 bases to trimming and J lost 4 bases; unmatched junction nucleotides: 7. The germline V gene encodes CDR1 MNHEY and CDR2 SVGAGI.

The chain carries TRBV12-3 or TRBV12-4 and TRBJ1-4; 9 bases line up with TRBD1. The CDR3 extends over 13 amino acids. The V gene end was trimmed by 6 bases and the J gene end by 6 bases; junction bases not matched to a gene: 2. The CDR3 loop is CASSRTGDEKLFF. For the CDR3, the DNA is TGTGCCAGCAGCCGGACAGGGGATGAAAAACTGTTTTTT.

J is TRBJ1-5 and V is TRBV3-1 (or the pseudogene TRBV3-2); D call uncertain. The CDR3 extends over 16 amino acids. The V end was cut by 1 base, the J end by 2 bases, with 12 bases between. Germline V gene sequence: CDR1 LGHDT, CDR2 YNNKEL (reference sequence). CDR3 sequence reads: CASSQGGLGGNQPQHF. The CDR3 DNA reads TGTGCCAGCAGCCAAGGAGGGCTTGGAGGCAATCAGCCCCAGCATTTT.

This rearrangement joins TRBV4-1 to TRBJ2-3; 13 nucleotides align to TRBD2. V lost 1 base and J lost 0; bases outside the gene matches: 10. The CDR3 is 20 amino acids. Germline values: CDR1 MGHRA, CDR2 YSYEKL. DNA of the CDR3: TGCGCCAGCAGCCAAGGACGGGGACTAGCGGGAAAGACTAGCACAGATACGCAGTATTTT. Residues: CASSQGRGLAGKTSTDTQYF.

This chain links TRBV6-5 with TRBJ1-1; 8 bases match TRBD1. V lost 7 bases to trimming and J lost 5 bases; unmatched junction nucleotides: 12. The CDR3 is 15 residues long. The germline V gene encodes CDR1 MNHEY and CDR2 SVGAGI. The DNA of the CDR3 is TGTGCCAGCATCCCCGGGGTCAGGGGGCGGACTGAAGCTTTCTTT. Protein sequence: CASIPGVRGRTEAFF.

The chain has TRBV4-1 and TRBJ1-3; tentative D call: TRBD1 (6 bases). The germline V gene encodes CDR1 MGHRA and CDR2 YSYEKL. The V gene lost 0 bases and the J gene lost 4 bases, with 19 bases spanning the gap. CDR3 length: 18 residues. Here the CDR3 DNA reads TGCGCCAGCAGCCAAGATCCCCTCGGGCTTGGGGGCGGAAACACCATATATTTT. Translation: CASSQDPLGLGGGNTIYF.

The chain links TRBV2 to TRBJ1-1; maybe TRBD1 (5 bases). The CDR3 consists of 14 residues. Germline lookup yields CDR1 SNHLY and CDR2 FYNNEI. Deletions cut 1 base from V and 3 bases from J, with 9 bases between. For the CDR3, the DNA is TGTGCCAGCAGTGAAGTGGGGGGGGACACTGAAGCTTTCTTT. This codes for CASSEVGGDTEAFF.

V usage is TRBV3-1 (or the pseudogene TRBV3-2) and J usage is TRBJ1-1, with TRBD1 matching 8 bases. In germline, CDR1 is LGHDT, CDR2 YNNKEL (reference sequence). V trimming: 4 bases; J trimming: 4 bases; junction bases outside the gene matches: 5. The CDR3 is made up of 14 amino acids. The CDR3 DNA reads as TGTGCCAGCAGCCCGATTACAGGGGGCACTGAAGCTTTCTTT. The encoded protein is CASSPITGGTEAFF.

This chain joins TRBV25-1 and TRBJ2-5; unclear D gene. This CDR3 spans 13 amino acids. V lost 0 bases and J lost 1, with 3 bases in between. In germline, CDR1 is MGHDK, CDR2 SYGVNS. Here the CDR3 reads CASSEYSQETQYF. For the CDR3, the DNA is TGTGCCAGCAGTGAATACAGCCAAGAGACCCAGTACTTC.

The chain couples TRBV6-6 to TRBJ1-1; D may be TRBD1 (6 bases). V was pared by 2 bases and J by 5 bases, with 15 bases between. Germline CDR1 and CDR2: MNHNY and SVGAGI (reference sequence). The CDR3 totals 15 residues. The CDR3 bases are TGTGCCAGCAGTTACAAGGGGGTCCACCCGACTGAAGCTTTCTTT. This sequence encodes CASSYKGVHPTEAFF.

This CDR3 is CASSLRTGLVDIQYF. The CDR3 nucleotides read TGTGCCAGCAGCCTCCGGACAGGGTTGGTAGACATTCAGTACTTC. This rearrangement joins TRBV5-4 to TRBJ2-4, with TRBD1 matching 8 bases. J lost 8 bases, V lost 4 bases, and 11 bases had no gene match. Germline CDR1 and CDR2: SGHNT and YYREEE (reference sequence). The CDR3 loop spans 15 amino acids.

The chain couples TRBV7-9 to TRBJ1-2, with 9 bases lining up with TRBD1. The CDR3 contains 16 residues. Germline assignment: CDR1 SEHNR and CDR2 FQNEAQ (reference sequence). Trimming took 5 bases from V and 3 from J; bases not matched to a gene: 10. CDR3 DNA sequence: TGTGCCAGCAGCCCCCGGGACAGGGTCGGGGACTATGGCTACACCTTC. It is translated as CASSPRDRVGDYGYTF.

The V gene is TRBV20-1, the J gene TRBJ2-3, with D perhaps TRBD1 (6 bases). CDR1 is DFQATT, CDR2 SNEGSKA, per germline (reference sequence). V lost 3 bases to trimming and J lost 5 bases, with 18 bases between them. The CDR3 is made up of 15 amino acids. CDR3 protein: CSASSRTVVLDTQYF. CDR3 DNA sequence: TGCAGTGCTAGTTCCCGGACAGTGGTATTAGATACGCAGTATTTT.

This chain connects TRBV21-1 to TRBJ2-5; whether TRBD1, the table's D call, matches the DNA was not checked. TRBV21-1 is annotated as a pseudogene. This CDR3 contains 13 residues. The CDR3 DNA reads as TGTGCCAGCAGCGTTACAGGGGAAGAGACCCAGTACTTC. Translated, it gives CASSVTGEETQYF.

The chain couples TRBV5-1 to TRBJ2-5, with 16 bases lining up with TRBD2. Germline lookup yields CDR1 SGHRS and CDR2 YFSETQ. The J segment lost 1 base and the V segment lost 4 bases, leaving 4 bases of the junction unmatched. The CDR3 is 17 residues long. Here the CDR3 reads CASSTGTSGGVQETQYF. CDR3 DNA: TGCGCCAGCAGCACCGGGACTAGCGGGGGGGTCCAAGAGACCCAGTACTTC.

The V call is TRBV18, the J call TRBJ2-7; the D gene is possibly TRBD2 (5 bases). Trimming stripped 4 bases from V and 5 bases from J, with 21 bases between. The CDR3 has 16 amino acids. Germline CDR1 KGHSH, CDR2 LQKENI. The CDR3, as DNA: TGTGCCAGCTCACTTGAACGGGATTTCAAGGGCGACGAGCAGTACTTC. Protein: CASSLERDFKGDEQYF.

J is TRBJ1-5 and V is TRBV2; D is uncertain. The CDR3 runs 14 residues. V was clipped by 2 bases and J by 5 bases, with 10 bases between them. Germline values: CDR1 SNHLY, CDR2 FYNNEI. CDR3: CASSEPLRYQPQHF. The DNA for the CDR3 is TGTGCCAGCAGTGAACCCTTGAGGTATCAGCCCCAGCATTTT.